This T cell receptor beta chain was identified in a study of control samples from healthy donors and cancer patients. The data were produced by immunoSEQ multiplex PCR, yet TCRdb's version contains in-frame clones alone and is incomplete. In the table there are 150,000 or so clones, around 90% of which are singletons. V shed 5 bases, J shed 15 bases, and the junction held 8 bases outside the gene matches. CDR3 size: 12 residues. The sequencing input was blood. The sequence derives from a man aged 18 to 29 in good health. This chain links TRBV12-3 or TRBV12-4 with TRBJ2-1; 9 bases align to TRBD2. In DNA form, the CDR3 reads TGTGCCAGCAGTCCCCCCGGGACTAGCAGGTTCTTC. Translating it yields CASSPPGTSRFF.